These T cell receptor beta chains were read from a single sample in a study of early T cells in non-severe SARS-CoV-2 infection. A single record per CDR3 protein comes from TCRdb applying MiXCR to the 5' RACE reads. Among tens of thousands of distinct CDR3 sequences, around 4.8% were seen once, and the ten largest hold about 7%. Specimen: whole blood. These receptors came from an adult who was a healthcare worker with PCR-confirmed SARS-CoV-2 infection or an uninfected control (not recorded which). CDR3s leave out the opening cysteine and the closing phenylalanine or tryptophan.

>TRBV29-1
SVATSGIDEQF
>TRBV9
ASSAGGQGYEQY
>TRBV10-3
AISTGTTGELF
>TRBV24-1
ATSDLWGLEPQH
>TRBV18
ASSPLGGAYNEQF
>TRBV5-1
ASSSQGGGADGYT
>TRBV15
ATSREGGYEQY
>TRBV2
ASSDGGLAGTTDTQY
>TRBV5-4
ASSSGGNTIY
>TRBV7-6
ASSQNRAPNEKLF
>TRBV14
ASSRETGYYNEQY
>TRBV7-2
ASSLGENTEAF
>TRBV5-1
ASGLVSSYNEQF
>TRBV7-9
ASPGGGGADEQF
>TRBV7-3
ASSLRGGEQF
>TRBV12-3/TRBV12-4
ASSYSRETQY
>TRBV6-6
ASTLDGPNYGYT
>TRBV20-1
SASYSVDYNEQF